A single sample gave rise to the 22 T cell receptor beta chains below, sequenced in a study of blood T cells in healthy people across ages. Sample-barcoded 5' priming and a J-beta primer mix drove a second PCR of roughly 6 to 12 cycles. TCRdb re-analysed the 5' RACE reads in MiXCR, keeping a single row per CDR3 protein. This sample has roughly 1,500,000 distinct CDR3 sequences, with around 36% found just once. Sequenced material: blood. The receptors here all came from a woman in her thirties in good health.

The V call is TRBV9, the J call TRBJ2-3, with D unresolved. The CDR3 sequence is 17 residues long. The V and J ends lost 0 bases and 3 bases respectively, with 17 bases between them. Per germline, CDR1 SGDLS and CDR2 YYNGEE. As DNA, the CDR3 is TGTGCCAGCAGCGTAGAAGGATTTATTCAATCGACAGATACGCAGTATTTT. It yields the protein CASSVEGFIQSTDTQYF.

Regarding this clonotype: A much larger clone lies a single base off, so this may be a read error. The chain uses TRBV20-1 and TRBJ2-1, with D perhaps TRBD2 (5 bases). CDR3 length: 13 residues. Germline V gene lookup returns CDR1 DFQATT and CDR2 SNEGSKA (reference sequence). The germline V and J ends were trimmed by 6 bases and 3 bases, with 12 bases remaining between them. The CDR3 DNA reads TGCAGTGCCGGATTCGAGGGCTACAATGAGCAGTTCTTC. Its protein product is CSAGFEGYNEQFF.

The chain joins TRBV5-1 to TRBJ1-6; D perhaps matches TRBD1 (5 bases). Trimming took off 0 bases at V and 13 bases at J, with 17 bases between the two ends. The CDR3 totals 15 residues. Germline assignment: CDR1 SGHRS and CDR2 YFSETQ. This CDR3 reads CASSLARDSRSPLHF. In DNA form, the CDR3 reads TGCGCCAGCAGCTTGGCCAGAGACAGCCGCAGTCCCCTCCACTTT.

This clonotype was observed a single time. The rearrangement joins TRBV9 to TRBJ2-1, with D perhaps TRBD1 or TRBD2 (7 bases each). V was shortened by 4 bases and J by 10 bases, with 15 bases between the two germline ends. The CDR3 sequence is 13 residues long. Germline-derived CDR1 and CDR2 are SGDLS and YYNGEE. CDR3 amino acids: CASSTLRGGEQFF. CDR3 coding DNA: TGTGCCAGCAGCACCCTCAGGGGGGGCGAGCAGTTCTTC. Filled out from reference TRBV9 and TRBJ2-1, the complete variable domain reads DSGVTQTPKHLITATGQRVTLRCSPRSGDLSVYWYQQSLDQGLQFLIQYYNGEERAKGNILERFSAQQFPDLHSELNLSSLELGDSALYFCASSTLRGGEQFFGPGTRLTVL.

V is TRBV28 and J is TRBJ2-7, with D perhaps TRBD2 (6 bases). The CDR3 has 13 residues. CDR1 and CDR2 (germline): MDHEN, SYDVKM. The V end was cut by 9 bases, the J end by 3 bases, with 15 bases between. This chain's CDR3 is CASQTRNIYEQYF. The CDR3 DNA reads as TGTGCCAGTCAGACTAGAAATATCTACGAGCAGTACTTC. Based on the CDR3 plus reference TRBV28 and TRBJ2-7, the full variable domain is DVKVTQSSRYLVKRTGEKVFLECVQDMDHENMFWYRQDPGLGLRLIYFSYDVKMKEKGDIPEGYSVSREKKERFSLILESASTNQTSMYLCASQTRNIYEQYFGPGTRLTVT.

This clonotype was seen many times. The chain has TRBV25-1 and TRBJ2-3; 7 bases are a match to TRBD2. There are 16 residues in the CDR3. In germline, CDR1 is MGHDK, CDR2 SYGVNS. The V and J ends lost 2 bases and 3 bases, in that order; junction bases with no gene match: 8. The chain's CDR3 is CASSEASGEGTDTQYF. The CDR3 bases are TGTGCCAGCAGTGAAGCTAGCGGAGAAGGAACAGATACGCAGTATTTT.

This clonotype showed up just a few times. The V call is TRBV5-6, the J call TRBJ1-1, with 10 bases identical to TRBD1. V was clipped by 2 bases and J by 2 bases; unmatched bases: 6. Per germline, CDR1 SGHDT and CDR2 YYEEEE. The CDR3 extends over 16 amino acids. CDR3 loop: CASSFGTGVRNTEAFF. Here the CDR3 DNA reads TGTGCCAGCAGCTTCGGGACAGGGGTTCGTAACACTGAAGCTTTCTTT.

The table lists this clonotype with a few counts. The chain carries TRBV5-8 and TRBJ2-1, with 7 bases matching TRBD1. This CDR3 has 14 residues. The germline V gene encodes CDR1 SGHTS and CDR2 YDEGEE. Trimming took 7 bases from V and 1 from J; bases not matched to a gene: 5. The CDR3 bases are TGTGCCAGCCGACAGGGTACTTCCTACAATGAGCAGTTCTTC. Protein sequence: CASRQGTSYNEQFF.

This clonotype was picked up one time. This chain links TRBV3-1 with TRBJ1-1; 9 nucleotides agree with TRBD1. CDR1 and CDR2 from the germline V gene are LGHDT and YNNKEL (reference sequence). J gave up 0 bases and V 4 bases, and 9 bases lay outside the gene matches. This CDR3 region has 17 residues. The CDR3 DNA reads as TGTGCCAGCAGCCCCGTCCCGGGACAGGGAATGAACACTGAAGCTTTCTTT. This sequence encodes CASSPVPGQGMNTEAFF. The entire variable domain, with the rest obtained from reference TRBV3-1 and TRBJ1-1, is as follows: DTAVSQTPKYLVTQMGNDKSIKCEQNLGHDTMYWYKQDSKKFLKIMFSYNNKELIINETVPNRFSPKSPDKAHLNLHINSLELGDSAVYFCASSPVPGQGMNTEAFFGQGTRLTVV.

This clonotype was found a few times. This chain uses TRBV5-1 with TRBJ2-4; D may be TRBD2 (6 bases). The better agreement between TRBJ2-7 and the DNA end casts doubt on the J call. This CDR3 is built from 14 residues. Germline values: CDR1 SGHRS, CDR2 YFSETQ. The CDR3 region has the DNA TGCGCCAGCAGCTGGGGGGTCCTCCCGGACGAGCAGTACTTC. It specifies CASSWGVLPDEQYF.

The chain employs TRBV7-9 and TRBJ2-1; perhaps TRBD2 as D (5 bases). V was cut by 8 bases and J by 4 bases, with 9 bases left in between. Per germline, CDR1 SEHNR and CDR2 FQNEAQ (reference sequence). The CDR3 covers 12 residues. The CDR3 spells CASGRGYNEQFF. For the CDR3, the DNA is TGTGCCAGCGGCCGAGGGTACAATGAGCAGTTCTTC.

The CDR3 region has the DNA TGTGCCAGTCAGGGGAGCCAGCCCCAGCATTTT. Its translation: CASQGSQPQHF. V is TRBV28 and J is TRBJ1-5; D possibly corresponds to TRBD1 (6 bases). The CDR3 consists of 11 residues. Trimming cost V 9 bases and J 7 bases, with 10 bases left between them. Germline V gives CDR1 MDHEN, CDR2 SYDVKM.

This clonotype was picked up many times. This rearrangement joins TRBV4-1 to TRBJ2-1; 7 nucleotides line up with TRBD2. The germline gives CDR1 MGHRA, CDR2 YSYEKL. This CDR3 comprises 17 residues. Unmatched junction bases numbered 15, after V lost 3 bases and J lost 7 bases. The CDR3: CASSQDPLPGAGNEQFF. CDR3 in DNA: TGCGCCAGCAGCCAGGACCCCCTCCCGGGAGCGGGAAATGAGCAGTTCTTC.

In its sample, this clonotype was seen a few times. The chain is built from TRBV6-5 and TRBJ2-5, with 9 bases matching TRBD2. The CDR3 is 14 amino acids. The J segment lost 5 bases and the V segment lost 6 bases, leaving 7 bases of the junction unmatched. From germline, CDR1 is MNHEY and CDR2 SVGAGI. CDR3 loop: CASRAGLAGETQYF. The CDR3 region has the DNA TGTGCCAGCAGAGCGGGACTAGCAGGGGAGACCCAGTACTTC.

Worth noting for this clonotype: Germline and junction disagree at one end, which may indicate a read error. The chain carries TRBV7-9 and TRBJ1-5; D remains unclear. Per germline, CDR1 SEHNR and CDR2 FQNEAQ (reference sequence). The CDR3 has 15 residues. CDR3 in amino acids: CASSPGEGGNLPQHF. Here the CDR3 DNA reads TGTGCCAGCAGCCCCGGGGAGGGTGGCAATCTGCCCCAGCATTTT.

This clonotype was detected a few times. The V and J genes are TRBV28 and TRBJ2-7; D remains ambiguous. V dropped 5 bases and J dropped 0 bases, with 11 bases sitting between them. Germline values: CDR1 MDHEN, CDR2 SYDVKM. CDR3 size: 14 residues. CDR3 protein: CASSPAWSSYEQYF. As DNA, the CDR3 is TGTGCCAGCAGTCCGGCCTGGAGCTCCTACGAGCAGTACTTC.

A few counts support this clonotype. The CDR3: CASSLINQGETQYF. CDR3 DNA sequence: TGTGCCAGCAGCTTAATTAATCAGGGGGAGACCCAGTACTTC. V is TRBV13 and J is TRBJ2-5, with D possibly matching TRBD1 (6 bases). The CDR3 is made up of 14 amino acids. Looked up from germline, CDR1 is PRHDT and CDR2 is FYEKMQ (reference sequence). Deletions cut 2 bases from V and 5 bases from J, with 12 bases between.

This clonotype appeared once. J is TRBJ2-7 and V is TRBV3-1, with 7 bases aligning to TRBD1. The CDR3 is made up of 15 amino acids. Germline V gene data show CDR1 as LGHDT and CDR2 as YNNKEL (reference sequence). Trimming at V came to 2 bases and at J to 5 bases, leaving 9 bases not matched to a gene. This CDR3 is CASSQYGQGVHEQYF. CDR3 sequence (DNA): TGTGCCAGCAGCCAATATGGGCAGGGGGTCCACGAGCAGTACTTC.

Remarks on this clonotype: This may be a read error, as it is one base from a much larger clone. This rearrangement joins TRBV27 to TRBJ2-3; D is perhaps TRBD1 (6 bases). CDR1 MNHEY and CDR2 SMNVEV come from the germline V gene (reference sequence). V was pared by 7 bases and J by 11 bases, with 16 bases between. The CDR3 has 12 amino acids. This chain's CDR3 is CASNPQGRKQYF. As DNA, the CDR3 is TGTGCCAGCAACCCACAGGGCAGAAAGCAGTATTTT.

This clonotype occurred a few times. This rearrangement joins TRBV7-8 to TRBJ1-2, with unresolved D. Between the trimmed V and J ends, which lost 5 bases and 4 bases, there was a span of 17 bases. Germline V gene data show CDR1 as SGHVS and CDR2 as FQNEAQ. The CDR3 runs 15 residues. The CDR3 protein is CASSPMLDTLYGYTF. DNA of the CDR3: TGTGCCAGCAGCCCAATGCTAGACACTCTCTATGGCTACACCTTC. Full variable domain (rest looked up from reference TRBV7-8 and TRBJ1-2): GAGVSQSPRYKVAKRGQDVALRCDPISGHVSLFWYQQALGQGPEFLTYFQNEAQLDKSGLPSDRFFAERPEGSVSTLKIQRTQQEDSAVYLCASSPMLDTLYGYTFGSGTRLTVV.

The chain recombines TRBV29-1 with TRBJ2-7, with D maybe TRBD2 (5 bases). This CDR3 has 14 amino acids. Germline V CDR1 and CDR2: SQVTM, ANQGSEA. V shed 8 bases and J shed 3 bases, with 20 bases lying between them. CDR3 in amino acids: CSPEWASTVYEQYF. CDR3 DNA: TGCAGCCCCGAGTGGGCTAGCACGGTCTACGAGCAGTACTTC.

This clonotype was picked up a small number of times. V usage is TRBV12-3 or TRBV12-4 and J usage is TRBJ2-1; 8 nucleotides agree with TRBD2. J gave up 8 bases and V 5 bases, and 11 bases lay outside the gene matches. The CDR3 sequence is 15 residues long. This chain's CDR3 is CASSPLREGDDEQFF. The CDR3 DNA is TGTGCCAGCAGTCCCCTCCGGGAGGGGGACGATGAGCAGTTCTTC.